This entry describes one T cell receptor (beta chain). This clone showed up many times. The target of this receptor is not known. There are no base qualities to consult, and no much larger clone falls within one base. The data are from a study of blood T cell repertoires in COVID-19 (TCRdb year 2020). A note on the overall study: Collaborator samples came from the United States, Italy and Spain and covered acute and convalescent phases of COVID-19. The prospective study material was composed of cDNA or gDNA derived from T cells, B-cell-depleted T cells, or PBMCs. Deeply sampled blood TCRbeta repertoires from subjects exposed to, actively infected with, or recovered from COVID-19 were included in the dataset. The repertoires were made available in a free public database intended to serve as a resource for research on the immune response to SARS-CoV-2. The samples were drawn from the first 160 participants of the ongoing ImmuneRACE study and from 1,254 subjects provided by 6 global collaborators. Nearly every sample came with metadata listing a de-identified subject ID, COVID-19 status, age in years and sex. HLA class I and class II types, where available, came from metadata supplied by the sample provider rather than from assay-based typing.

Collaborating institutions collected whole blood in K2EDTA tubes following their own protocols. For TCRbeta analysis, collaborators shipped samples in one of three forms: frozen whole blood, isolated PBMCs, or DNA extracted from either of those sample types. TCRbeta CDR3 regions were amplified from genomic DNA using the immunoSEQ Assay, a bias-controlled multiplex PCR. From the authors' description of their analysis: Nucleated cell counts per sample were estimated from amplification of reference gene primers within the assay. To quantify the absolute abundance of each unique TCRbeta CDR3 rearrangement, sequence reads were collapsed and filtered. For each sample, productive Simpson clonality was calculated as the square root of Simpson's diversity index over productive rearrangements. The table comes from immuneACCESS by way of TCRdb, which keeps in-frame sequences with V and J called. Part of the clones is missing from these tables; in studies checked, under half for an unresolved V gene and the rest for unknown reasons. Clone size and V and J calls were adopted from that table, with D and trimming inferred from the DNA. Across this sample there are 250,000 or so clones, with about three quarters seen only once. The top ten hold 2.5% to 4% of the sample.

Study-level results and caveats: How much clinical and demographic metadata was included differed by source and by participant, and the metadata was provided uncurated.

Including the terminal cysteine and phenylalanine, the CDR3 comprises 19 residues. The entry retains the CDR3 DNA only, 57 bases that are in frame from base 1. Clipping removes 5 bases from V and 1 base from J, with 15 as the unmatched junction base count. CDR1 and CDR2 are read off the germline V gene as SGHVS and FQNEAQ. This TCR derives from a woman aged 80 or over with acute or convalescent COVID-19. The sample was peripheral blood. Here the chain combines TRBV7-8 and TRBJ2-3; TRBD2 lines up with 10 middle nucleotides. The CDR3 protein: CASSPQLIAGGRGTDTQYF. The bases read TGTGCCAGCAGCCCCCAGTTAATAGCGGGGGGCCGTGGCACAGATACGCAGTATTTT.